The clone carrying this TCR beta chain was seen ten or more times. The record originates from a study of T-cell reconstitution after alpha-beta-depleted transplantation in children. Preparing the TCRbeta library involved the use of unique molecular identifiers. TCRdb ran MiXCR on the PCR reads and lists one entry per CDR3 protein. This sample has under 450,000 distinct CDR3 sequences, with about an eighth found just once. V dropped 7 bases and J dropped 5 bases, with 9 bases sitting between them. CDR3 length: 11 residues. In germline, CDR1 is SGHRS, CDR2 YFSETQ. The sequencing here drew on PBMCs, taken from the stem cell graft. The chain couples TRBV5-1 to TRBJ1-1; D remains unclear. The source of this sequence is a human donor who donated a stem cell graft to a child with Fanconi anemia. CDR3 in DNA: TGCGCCAGCCGCCTACAGACTGAAGCTTTCTTT. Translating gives CASRLQTEAFF.